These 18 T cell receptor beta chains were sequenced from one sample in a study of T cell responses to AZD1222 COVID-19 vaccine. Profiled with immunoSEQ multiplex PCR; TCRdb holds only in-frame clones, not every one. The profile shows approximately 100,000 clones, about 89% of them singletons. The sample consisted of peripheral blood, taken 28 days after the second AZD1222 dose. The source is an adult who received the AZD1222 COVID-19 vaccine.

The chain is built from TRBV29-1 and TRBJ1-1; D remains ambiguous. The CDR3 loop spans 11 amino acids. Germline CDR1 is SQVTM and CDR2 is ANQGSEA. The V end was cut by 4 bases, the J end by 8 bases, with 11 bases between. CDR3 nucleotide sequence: TGCAGCGTTGGGGAAGCGGGAGAAGCTTTCTTT. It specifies CSVGEAGEAFF.

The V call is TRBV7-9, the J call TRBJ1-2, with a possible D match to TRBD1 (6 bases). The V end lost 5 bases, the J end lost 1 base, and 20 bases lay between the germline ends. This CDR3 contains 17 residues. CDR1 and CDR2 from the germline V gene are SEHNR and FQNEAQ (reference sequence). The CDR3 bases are TGTGCCAGCAGCCAAGACCTTCGGGACACCAATAACTATGGCTACACCTTC. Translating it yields CASSQDLRDTNNYGYTF.

CDR3 protein: CASSQGLAEFF. The DNA for the CDR3 is TGTGCCAGCAGCCAAGGACTAGCGGAGTTCTTC. The chain uses TRBV12-3 or TRBV12-4 and TRBJ2-1, with 10 bases that match TRBD2. V dropped 6 bases and J dropped 14; count of bases not matched to a gene: 4. This CDR3 contains 11 residues.

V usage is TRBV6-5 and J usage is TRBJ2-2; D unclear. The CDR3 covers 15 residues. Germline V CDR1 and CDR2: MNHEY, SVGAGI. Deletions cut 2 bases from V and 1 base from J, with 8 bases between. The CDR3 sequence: CASSYLLRNTGELFF. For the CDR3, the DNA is TGTGCCAGCAGTTACCTCCTTAGGAACACCGGGGAGCTGTTTTTT.

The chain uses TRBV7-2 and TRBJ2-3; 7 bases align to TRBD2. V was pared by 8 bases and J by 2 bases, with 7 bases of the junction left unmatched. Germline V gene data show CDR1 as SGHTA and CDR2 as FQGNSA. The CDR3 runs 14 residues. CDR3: CASERGGSTDTQYF. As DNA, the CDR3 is TGTGCCAGCGAACGGGGAGGGTCCACAGATACGCAGTATTTT.

In DNA form, the CDR3 reads TGTGCCAGCAGCTTCCAGGGGGCCTACAATGAGCAGTTCTTC. It encodes CASSFQGAYNEQFF. This sequence joins TRBV5-5 and TRBJ2-1; TRBD1 matches 7 bases. V trimming: 2 bases; J trimming: 2 bases; junction bases outside the gene matches: 1. Germline CDR1 and CDR2: SGHKS and YYEKEE (reference sequence). The CDR3 extends over 14 amino acids.

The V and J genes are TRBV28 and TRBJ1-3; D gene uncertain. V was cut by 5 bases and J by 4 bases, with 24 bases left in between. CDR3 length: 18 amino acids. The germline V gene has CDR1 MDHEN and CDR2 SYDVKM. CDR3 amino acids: CASSPMAPPSDFGNTIYF. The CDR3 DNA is TGTGCCAGCAGTCCTATGGCGCCTCCTTCCGATTTCGGAAACACCATATATTTT.

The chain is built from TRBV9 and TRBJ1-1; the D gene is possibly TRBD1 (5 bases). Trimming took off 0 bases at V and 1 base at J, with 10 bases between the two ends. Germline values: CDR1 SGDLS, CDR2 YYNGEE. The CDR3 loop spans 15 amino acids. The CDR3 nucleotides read TGTGCCAGCAGCGTAGTTGGGGCCGCGAACACTGAAGCTTTCTTT. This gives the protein CASSVVGAANTEAFF.

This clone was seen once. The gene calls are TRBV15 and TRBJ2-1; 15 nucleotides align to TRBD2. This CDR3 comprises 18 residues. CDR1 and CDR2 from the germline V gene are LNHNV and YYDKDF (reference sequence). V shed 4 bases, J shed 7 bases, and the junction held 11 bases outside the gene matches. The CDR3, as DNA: TGTGCCACCAGCAAAGGTGGACTAGCGGGAGGGCCGAGGAATGAGCAGTTCTTC. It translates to CATSKGGLAGGPRNEQFF.

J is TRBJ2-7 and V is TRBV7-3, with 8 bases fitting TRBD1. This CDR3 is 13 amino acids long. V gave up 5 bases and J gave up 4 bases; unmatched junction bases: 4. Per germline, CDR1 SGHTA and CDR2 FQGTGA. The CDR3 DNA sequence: TGTGCCAGCAGCGACAGGGGTGGATACGAGCAGTACTTC. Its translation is CASSDRGGYEQYF.

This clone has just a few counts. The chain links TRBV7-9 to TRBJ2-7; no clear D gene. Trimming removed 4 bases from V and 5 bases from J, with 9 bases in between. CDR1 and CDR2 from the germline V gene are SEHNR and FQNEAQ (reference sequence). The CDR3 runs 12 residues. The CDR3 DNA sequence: TGTGCCAGCAGCTCCTCTCTCCACGAGCAGTACTTC. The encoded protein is CASSSSLHEQYF.

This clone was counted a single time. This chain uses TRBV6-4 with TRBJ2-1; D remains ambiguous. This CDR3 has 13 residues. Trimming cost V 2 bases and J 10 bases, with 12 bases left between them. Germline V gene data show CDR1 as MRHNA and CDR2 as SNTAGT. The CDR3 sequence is CASSDTEPGEQFF. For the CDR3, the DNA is TGTGCCAGCAGTGACACCGAGCCCGGAGAGCAGTTCTTC.

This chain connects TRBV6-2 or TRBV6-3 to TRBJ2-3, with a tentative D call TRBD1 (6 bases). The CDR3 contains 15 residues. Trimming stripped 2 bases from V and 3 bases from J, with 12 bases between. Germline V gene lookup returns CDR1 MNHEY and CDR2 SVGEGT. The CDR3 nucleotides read TGTGCCAGCAGTTACGGACAGCGCCATACAGATACGCAGTATTTT. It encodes CASSYGQRHTDTQYF.

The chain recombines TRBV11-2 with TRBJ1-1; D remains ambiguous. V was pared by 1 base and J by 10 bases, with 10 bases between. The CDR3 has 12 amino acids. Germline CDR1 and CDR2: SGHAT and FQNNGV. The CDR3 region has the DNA TGTGCCAGCAGCTTAGGAGGTCCCGGAGCTTTCTTT. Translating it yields CASSLGGPGAFF. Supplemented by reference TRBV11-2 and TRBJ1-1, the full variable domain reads EAGVAQSPRYKIIEKRQSVAFWCNPISGHATLYWYQQILGQGPKLLIQFQNNGVVDDSQLPKDRFSAERLKGVDSTLKIQPAKLEDSAVYLCASSLGGPGAFFGQGTRLTVV.

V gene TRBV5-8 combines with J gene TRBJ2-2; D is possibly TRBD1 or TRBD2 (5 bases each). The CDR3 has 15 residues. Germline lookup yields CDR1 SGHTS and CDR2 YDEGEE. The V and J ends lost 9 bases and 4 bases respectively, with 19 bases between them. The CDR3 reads CANPAGTMGTGELFF. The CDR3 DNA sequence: TGTGCCAACCCGGCCGGGACCATGGGCACCGGGGAGCTGTTTTTT.

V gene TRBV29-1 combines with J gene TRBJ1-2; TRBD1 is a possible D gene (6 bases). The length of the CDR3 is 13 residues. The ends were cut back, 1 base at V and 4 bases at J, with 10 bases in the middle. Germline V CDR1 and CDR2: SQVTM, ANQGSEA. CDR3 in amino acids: CSVEVGGSYGYTF. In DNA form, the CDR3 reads TGCAGCGTTGAAGTCGGGGGCAGCTATGGCTACACCTTC.

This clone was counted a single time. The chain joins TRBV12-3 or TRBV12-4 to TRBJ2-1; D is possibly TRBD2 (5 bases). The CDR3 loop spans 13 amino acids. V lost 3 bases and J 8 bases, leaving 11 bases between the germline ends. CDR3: CASSFGNTDEQFF. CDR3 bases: TGTGCCAGCAGTTTCGGGAATACGGATGAGCAGTTCTTC.

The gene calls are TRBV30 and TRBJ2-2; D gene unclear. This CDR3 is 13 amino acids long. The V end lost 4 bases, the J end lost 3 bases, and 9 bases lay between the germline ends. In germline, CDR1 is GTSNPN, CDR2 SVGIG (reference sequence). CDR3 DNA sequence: TGTGCCTGGACATGGGCCTACACCGGGGAGCTGTTTTTT. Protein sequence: CAWTWAYTGELFF.